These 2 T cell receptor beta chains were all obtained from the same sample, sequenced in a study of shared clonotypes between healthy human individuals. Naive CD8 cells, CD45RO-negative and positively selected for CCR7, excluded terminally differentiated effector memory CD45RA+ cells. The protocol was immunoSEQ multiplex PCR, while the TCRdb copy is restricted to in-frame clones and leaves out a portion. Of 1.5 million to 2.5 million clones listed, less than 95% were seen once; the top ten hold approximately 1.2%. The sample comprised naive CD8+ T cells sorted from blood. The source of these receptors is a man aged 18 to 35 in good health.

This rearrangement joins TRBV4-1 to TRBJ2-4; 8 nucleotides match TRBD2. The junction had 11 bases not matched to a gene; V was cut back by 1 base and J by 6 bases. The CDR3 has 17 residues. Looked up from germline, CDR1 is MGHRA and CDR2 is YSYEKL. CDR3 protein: CASSQAPPGGPLNIQYF. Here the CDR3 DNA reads TGCGCCAGCAGCCAAGCTCCCCCGGGAGGGCCGTTAAACATTCAGTACTTC.

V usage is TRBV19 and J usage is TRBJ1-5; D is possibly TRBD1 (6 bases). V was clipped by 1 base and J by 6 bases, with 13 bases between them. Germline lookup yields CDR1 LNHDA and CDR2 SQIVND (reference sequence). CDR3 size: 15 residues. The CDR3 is CASSIVPGAVQPQHF. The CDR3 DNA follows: TGTGCCAGTAGTATAGTGCCGGGGGCTGTTCAGCCCCAGCATTTT.